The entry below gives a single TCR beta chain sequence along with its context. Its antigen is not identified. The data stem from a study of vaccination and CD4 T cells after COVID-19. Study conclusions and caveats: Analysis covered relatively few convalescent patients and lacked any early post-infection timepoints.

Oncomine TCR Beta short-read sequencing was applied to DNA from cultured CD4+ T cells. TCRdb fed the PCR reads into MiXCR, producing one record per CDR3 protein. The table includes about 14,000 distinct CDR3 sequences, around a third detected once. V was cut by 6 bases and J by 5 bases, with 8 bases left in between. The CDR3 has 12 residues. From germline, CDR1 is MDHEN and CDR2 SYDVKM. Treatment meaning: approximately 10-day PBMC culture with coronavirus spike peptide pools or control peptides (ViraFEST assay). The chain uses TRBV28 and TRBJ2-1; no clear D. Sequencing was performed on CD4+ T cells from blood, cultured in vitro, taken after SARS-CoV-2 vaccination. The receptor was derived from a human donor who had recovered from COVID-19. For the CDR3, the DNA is TGTGCCAGCAGCTTTAGAGACAATGAGCAGTTCTTC. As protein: CASSFRDNEQFF.